One and the same sample provided the 22 T cell receptor beta chains below, sequenced in a study of Ad26.COV2.S vaccination and SARS-CoV-2 variants. Treatment: roughly 20 received Ad26.COV2.S at low or high dose, single or two shots; about five received placebo; per-sample allocation not given. Day 63 following the first vaccine or placebo injection was when the samples were taken. Data came from immunoSEQ multiplex PCR; TCRdb stores just in-frame clones and leaves some out. The sample contains some 520,000 clones, 87% of which appear only once. The material was peripheral blood, obtained in a trial of Ad26.COV2.S vaccine versus placebo. All receptors come from a person between 18 and 60 years old who received the Ad26.COV2.S COVID-19 vaccine or a placebo.

V is TRBV19 and J is TRBJ2-7; D uncertain. The V gene's germline CDR1 is LNHDA and CDR2 SQIVND (reference sequence). The CDR3 covers 12 residues. The germline V and J ends were trimmed by 5 bases and 6 bases, with 11 bases remaining between them. CDR3: CASSELLGEQYF. CDR3 DNA sequence: TGTGCCAGTAGTGAACTATTGGGCGAGCAGTACTTC.

This chain connects TRBV28 to TRBJ2-3, with D possibly TRBD2 on 6 matching bases. This CDR3 contains 15 residues. Per the germline V gene, CDR1 is MDHEN and CDR2 is SYDVKM. V lost 6 bases and J 6 bases, leaving 19 bases between the germline ends. The CDR3 DNA reads TGTGCCAGCAGCCTCACTAGCATTCAAAGGGATACGCAGTATTTT. Amino acids: CASSLTSIQRDTQYF. Based on the CDR3 plus reference TRBV28 and TRBJ2-3, the full variable domain is DVKVTQSSRYLVKRTGEKVFLECVQDMDHENMFWYRQDPGLGLRLIYFSYDVKMKEKGDIPEGYSVSREKKERFSLILESASTNQTSMYLCASSLTSIQRDTQYFGPGTRLTVL.

V gene TRBV19 combines with J gene TRBJ2-7; D remains ambiguous. The V end was cut by 3 bases, the J end by 0 bases, with 6 bases between. The CDR3 contains 13 residues. The germline V gene has CDR1 LNHDA and CDR2 SQIVND (reference sequence). The CDR3 DNA follows: TGTGCCAGTAGTATCACAAGCTCCTACGAGCAGTACTTC. Translation gives CASSITSSYEQYF.

V is TRBV30 and J is TRBJ2-7; 8 nucleotides agree with TRBD1. Germline CDR1 is GTSNPN and CDR2 is SVGIG (reference sequence). The CDR3 totals 13 residues. After removal of 3 bases from V and 2 bases from J, the junction contained 3 bases not matched to a gene. This chain's CDR3 is CAWSGQGTYEQYF. CDR3 nucleotides: TGTGCCTGGAGCGGACAGGGCACCTACGAGCAGTACTTC.

The chain carries TRBV4-2 and TRBJ2-5; 14 positions agree with TRBD2. V trimming: 0 bases; J trimming: 4 bases; junction bases outside the gene matches: 7. The CDR3 is made up of 18 amino acids. CDR1 and CDR2 from the germline V gene are LGHNA and YNFKEQ. The DNA of the CDR3 is TGTGCCAGCAGCCAAGAAAGACCGGGACTAGCGGGAGCAGAGACCCAGTACTTC. Protein sequence: CASSQERPGLAGAETQYF.

In nucleotides, the CDR3 is TGTGCCAGCACCAGGGACAGGGTTGACGCAGCTTTCTTT. It translates to CASTRDRVDAAFF. The chain has TRBV28 and TRBJ1-1; 9 nucleotides agree with TRBD1. The CDR3 sequence is 13 residues long. The V and J ends lost 7 bases and 10 bases, in that order; junction bases with no gene match: 10. The germline CDR1 and CDR2 sequences are MDHEN and SYDVKM.

The chain is built from TRBV5-4 and TRBJ2-7, with 7 bases fitting TRBD2. The CDR3 spans 16 residues. From germline, CDR1 is SGHNT and CDR2 YYREEE (reference sequence). V lost 4 bases to trimming and J lost 0 bases; unmatched junction nucleotides: 10. This chain's CDR3 is CASSRGSSGASYEQYF. The DNA for the CDR3 is TGTGCCAGCAGCCGAGGGTCCAGCGGGGCCTCCTACGAGCAGTACTTC.

The chain recombines TRBV7-8 with TRBJ1-2, with D maybe TRBD1 (5 bases). The CDR3 length is 14 residues. Looked up from germline, CDR1 is SGHVS and CDR2 is FQNEAQ. V lost 5 bases to trimming and J lost 3 bases, with 13 bases between them. The chain's CDR3 is CASSVEPGDYGYTF. The CDR3, as DNA: TGTGCCAGCAGCGTCGAACCGGGGGACTATGGCTACACCTTC.

The chain has TRBV7-8 and TRBJ2-1, with TRBD2 matching 13 bases. The ends lost 5 bases at V and 0 bases at J; junction bases unmatched: 10. CDR1 and CDR2 from the germline V gene are SGHVS and FQNEAQ. There are 19 residues in the CDR3. The CDR3 bases are TGTGCCAGCAGCGCCTCCGGGACTAGCGGGATCCGCTCCTACAATGAGCAGTTCTTC. It specifies CASSASGTSGIRSYNEQFF.

V is TRBV5-8 and J is TRBJ2-7, with 9 nucleotides matching TRBD1. Per germline, CDR1 SGHTS and CDR2 YDEGEE. This CDR3 is built from 18 residues. Trimming at V came to 0 bases and at J to 3 bases, leaving 13 bases not matched to a gene. In nucleotides, the CDR3 is TGTGCCAGCAGCTTGGTGGGCACAGGGGGCGTCAAGTTCTACGAGCAGTACTTC. It translates to CASSLVGTGGVKFYEQYF.

This clone was seen only once. The V gene is TRBV5-1, the J gene TRBJ2-1; D may be TRBD1 (5 bases). Germline V gives CDR1 SGHRS, CDR2 YFSETQ. CDR3 length equals 13 residues. V was pared by 7 bases and J by 5 bases, with 13 bases between. Here the CDR3 reads CASRGAANNEQFF. Written as DNA, the CDR3 is TGCGCCAGCCGTGGGGCAGCCAACAATGAGCAGTTCTTC.

This rearrangement joins TRBV12-3 or TRBV12-4 to TRBJ2-2; D is unclear. This CDR3 contains 13 residues. V was cut by 7 bases and J by 8 bases, with 14 bases left in between. CDR3 sequence reads: CASTPLRAGELFF. The CDR3 nucleotides are TGTGCCAGCACCCCTCTCCGCGCTGGGGAGCTGTTTTTT.

The V gene is TRBV27, the J gene TRBJ1-4; D may be TRBD1 (6 bases). This CDR3 has 18 residues. Germline CDR1 reads MNHEY; CDR2 reads SMNVEV (reference sequence). V was shortened by 5 bases and J by 3 bases, with 22 bases between the two germline ends. The CDR3 region is CASSHRRGITGPNEKLFF. The CDR3 DNA reads TGTGCCAGCAGTCATCGCAGAGGGATAACAGGGCCTAATGAAAAACTGTTTTTT. Filled out from reference TRBV27 and TRBJ1-4, the complete variable domain reads EAQVTQNPRYLITVTGKKLTVTCSQNMNHEYMSWYRQDPGLGLRQIYYSMNVEVTDKGDVPEGYKVSRKEKRNFPLILESPSPNQTSLYFCASSHRRGITGPNEKLFFGSGTQLSVL.

This chain links TRBV5-8 with TRBJ1-5; 7 bases are shared with TRBD1. V was clipped by 0 bases and J by 7 bases; unmatched bases: 4. The CDR3 runs 14 residues. Germline values: CDR1 SGHTS, CDR2 YDEGEE. The CDR3 region is CASSLEGGSQPQHF. The CDR3 bases are TGTGCCAGCAGCTTGGAAGGGGGCAGCCAGCCCCAGCATTTT.

The chain carries TRBV5-1 and TRBJ2-4; D gene uncertain. V shed 2 bases and J shed 5 bases, with 8 bases lying between them. This CDR3 spans 13 amino acids. Germline V gene lookup returns CDR1 SGHRS and CDR2 YFSETQ. In nucleotides, the CDR3 is TGCGCCAGCAGCTTATACAGCGAAAACATTCAGTACTTC. Amino acid sequence: CASSLYSENIQYF.

The CDR3 protein is CASSEGWEQGGSEQYF. CDR3 sequence (DNA): TGCGCCAGCAGTGAGGGGTGGGAACAGGGGGGTTCCGAGCAGTACTTC. V is TRBV10-1 and J is TRBJ2-7, with TRBD1 matching 8 bases. Germline assignment: CDR1 WNHNN and CDR2 SYGVQD (reference sequence). The CDR3 is 16 amino acids. V shed 2 bases and J 6 bases; nucleotides not matched to a gene: 12.

Notes on this clone: The same CDR3 arises from other DNA sequences in this sample as well. The V and J genes are TRBV6-5 and TRBJ2-7; 7 bases fit TRBD2. The CDR3 extends over 13 amino acids. CDR1 and CDR2 from the germline V gene are MNHEY and SVGAGI. Trimming took 8 bases from V and 0 from J; bases not matched to a gene: 4. Written as DNA, the CDR3 is TGTGCCAGCCGCTCGGGGGGCTCCTACGAGCAGTACTTC. Residues: CASRSGGSYEQYF.

This sequence joins TRBV5-8 and TRBJ1-5; D is unclear. The CDR3 has 15 residues. V lost 6 bases and J 3 bases, leaving 16 bases between the germline ends. Germline V gene lookup returns CDR1 SGHTS and CDR2 YDEGEE. The CDR3 nucleotides read TGTGCCAGCACTAAAGGGTTCACCTACAATCAGCCCCAGCATTTT. This translates into CASTKGFTYNQPQHF.

The V and J genes are TRBV28 and TRBJ2-7, with 9 bases identical to TRBD1. The V segment lost 2 bases and the J segment 6 bases; nucleotides outside the gene matches: 5. There are 14 residues in the CDR3. Germline V CDR1 and CDR2: MDHEN, SYDVKM. CDR3 amino acids: CASSLPGQGLEQYF. DNA of the CDR3: TGTGCCAGCAGTTTACCGGGACAGGGTCTCGAGCAGTACTTC. Variable domain in full (rest from reference TRBV28 and TRBJ2-7): DVKVTQSSRYLVKRTGEKVFLECVQDMDHENMFWYRQDPGLGLRLIYFSYDVKMKEKGDIPEGYSVSREKKERFSLILESASTNQTSMYLCASSLPGQGLEQYFGPGTRLTVT.

The gene calls are TRBV5-4 and TRBJ2-3; no firm D call. The germline gives CDR1 SGHNT, CDR2 YYREEE (reference sequence). The V end lost 3 bases, the J end lost 0 bases, and 8 bases lay between the germline ends. The CDR3 is made up of 14 amino acids. This CDR3 is CASSWKASTDTQYF. CDR3 in DNA: TGTGCCAGCAGCTGGAAAGCTAGCACAGATACGCAGTATTTT. The whole variable domain, filled in from reference TRBV5-4 and TRBJ2-3, reads ETGVTQSPTHLIKTRGQQVTLRCSSQSGHNTVSWYQQALGQGPQFIFQYYREEENGRGNFPPRFSGLQFPNYSSELNVNALELDDSALYLCASSWKASTDTQYFGPGTRLTVL.

The chain has TRBV6-2 or TRBV6-3 and TRBJ2-5; D is uncertain. V lost 0 bases and J lost 2, with 10 bases in between. The germline V gene has CDR1 MNHEY and CDR2 SVGEGT. The CDR3 has 15 amino acids. The DNA of the CDR3 is TGTGCCAGCAGTTACTCCGGCACCTCTCAAGAGACCCAGTACTTC. It is translated as CASSYSGTSQETQYF.

V and J are TRBV19 and TRBJ1-5; D gene unclear. Trimming took off 1 base at V and 5 bases at J, with 18 bases between the two ends. The length of the CDR3 is 17 residues. The germline V gene has CDR1 LNHDA and CDR2 SQIVND (reference sequence). The CDR3 region has the DNA TGTGCCAGTAGTATAGGTGCGGCAGGAGGTGGATATCAGCCCCAGCATTTT. Its protein product is CASSIGAAGGGYQPQHF.